This T cell receptor beta chain was sequenced for a study of T-cell reconstitution after alpha-beta-depleted transplantation in children. This clonotype was found many times. Molecular barcoding with unique molecular identifiers was used for the TCRbeta library. TCRdb reprocessed the PCR reads via MiXCR and lists one record per CDR3 protein. The sample yields about 600,000 distinct CDR3 sequences, roughly 23% seen once. V was clipped by 1 base and J by 2 bases; unmatched bases: 4. In germline, CDR1 is SQVTM, CDR2 ANQGSEA. This CDR3 comprises 14 residues. This clonotype was sampled from a boy younger than two who had a stem cell transplant for acute myeloid leukemia, so the T cells may come from the graft donor. The V call is TRBV29-1, the J call TRBJ1-1; 7 bases agree with TRBD1. The sample was PBMCs, mostly from graft donor cells, taken 360 days after TCRalphabeta/CD19-depleted stem cell transplant. In DNA, the CDR3 is TGCAGCGTTGAAGGTGACAGGGCAAACACTGAAGCTTTCTTT. It encodes CSVEGDRANTEAFF.